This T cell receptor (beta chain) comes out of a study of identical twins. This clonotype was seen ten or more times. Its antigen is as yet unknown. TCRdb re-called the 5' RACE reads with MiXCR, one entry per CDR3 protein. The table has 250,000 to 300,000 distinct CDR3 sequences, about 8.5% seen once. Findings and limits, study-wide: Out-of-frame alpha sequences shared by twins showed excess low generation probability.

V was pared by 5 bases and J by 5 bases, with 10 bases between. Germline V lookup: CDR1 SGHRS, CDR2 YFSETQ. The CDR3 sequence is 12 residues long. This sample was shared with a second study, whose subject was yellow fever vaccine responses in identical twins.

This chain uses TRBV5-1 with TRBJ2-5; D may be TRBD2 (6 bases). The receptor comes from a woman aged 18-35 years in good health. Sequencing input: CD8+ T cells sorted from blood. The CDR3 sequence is CASSPEGETQYF. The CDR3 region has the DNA TGCGCCAGCAGTCCGGAGGGGGAGACCCAGTACTTC.